This T cell receptor beta chain was found in a study of cytomegalovirus exposure and HLA in healthy donors. A multiplex PCR was run with 60 Vbeta primers and 13 Jbeta primers. Using immunoSEQ multiplex PCR, the repertoire was profiled, and TCRdb retains in-frame clones only, with some absent. The sample records around 180,000 clones, approximately 79% being singletons. This clonotype originated in a woman between 40 and 55 years old in good health and CMV-seronegative. Material for sequencing was PBMCs.

The CDR3 loop reads CASRQRQGQNTEAFF. The CDR3 nucleotides read TGTGCCAGCAGACAAAGACAGGGCCAGAACACTGAAGCTTTCTTT. The V gene is TRBV28, the J gene TRBJ1-1; 7 bases are a match to TRBD1. The CDR3 has 15 amino acids. V dropped 6 bases and J dropped 1; count of bases not matched to a gene: 8. Germline lookup yields CDR1 MDHEN and CDR2 SYDVKM.